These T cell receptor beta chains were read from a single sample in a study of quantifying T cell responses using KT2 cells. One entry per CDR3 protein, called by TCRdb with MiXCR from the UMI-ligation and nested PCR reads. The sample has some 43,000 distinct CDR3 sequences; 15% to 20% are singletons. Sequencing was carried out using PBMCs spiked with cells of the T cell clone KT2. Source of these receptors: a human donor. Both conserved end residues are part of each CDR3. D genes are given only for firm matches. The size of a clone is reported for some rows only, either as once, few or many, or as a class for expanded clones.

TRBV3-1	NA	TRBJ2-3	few	TGTGCCAGCAGCCAAGTTCATCCAGGGACCAGCACAGATACGCAGTATTTT	CASSQVHPGTSTDTQYF
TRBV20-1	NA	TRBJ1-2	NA	TGCAGTGCTAGGGGGTATACCTATGGCTACACCTTC	CSARGYTYGYTF
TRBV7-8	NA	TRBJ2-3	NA	TGTGCCAGCAGCTTCGTAGGCGGCCTTCCAGATACGCAGTATTTT	CASSFVGGLPDTQYF
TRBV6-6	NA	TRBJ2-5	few	TGTGCCAGCAGTGACCGACAGTCCCAAGAGACCCAGTACTTC	CASSDRQSQETQYF
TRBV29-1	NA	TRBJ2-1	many	TGCAGCGTTGAAGTTAGAGCGCAGTGGAATTACAATGAGCAGTTCTTC	CSVEVRAQWNYNEQFF
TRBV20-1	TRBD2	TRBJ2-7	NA	TGCAGTGCTAGTTGGGCGGGGGGCGGGTCCTACGAGCAGTACTTC	CSASWAGGGSYEQYF
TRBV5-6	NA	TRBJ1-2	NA	TGTGCCAGCAGCTACGAGTTAGCTAACTATGGCTACACCTTC	CASSYELANYGYTF
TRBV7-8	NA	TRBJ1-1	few	TGTGCCAGCAGCCCCTCGCGGCCGCAGGGCACTGAAGCTTTCTTT	CASSPSRPQGTEAFF
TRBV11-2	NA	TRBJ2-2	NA	TGTGCCAGCAGCTTAGGCACCAACACCGGGGAGCTGTTTTTT	CASSLGTNTGELFF
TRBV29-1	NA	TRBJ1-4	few	TGCAGCGTTGAAGAAGGGACGGGTAATGAAAAACTGTTTTTT	CSVEEGTGNEKLFF
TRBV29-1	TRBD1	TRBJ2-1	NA	TGCAGCGTTGAGACAGGGGACTACAATGAGCAGTTCTTC	CSVETGDYNEQFF
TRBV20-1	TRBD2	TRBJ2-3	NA	TGCAGTGCAACTAGCGGGATGGGCACAGATACGCAGTATTTT	CSATSGMGTDTQYF
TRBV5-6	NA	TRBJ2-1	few	TGTGCCAGCAGAACCCTAACAGGAGGGGAGCAGTTCTTC	CASRTLTGGEQFF
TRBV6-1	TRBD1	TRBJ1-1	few	TGTGCCAGCAGTCAAATACAGGGGCCGGGAGCTTTCTTT	CASSQIQGPGAFF
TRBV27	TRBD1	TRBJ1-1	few	TGTGCCAGCGGATTGTCCGGGACAGGGGGTATAGCTGAAGCTTTCTTT	CASGLSGTGGIAEAFF
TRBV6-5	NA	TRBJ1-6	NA	TGTGCCAGCAGTTACGAGGCGAATTCCAATTCACCCCTCCACTTT	CASSYEANSNSPLHF
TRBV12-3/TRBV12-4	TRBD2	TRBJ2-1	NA	TGTGCCAGCACCGGTAGCGGGAGCGATGAGCAGTTCTTC	CASTGSGSDEQFF
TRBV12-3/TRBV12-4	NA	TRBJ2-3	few	TGTGCCAGCAAACCCCACGGCGAGTTCGATACGCAGTATTTT	CASKPHGEFDTQYF
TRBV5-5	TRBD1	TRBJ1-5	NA	TGTGCCAGCAGCAGGACAGGGAATCAGCCCCAGCATTTT	CASSRTGNQPQHF
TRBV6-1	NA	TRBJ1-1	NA	TGTGCCTCCCGCAGGGTGGAGGACACTGAAGCTTTCTTT	CASRRVEDTEAFF
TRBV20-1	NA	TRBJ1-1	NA	TGCAGTGCTAGAGATGCGAGAGGGAGGAACACTGAAGCTTTCTTT	CSARDARGRNTEAFF
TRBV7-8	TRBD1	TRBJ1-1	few	TGTGCCAGCAGCTCCCGGGACAGGGGGCACGCTTTCTTT	CASSSRDRGHAFF